The 16 T cell receptor beta chains given below trace back to one sample, sequenced in a study of a mutant IDH1 vaccine in newly diagnosed glioma. Libraries were prepared by immunoSEQ multiplex PCR; TCRdb keeps only in-frame clonotypes and omits some of them. The sample consists of tens of thousands of clones, 80% to 85% of them appearing once. Time point denoted: week 47, end of study. Vaccine doses each comprised 300 ug of mutant IDH1 20-mer peptide, with topical imiquimod. For these TCRs, the target antigens are not known. Sample: PBMCs, taken from a glioma patient whose treatment included an IDH1 peptide vaccine. Every receptor here comes from a young man with glioma.

The DNA for the CDR3 is TGCGCCAGCAGCAATATGGACTCGCCCTACGAGCAGTACTTC. Translated, it gives CASSNMDSPYEQYF. The rearrangement uses TRBV4-1 and TRBJ2-7; D might be TRBD2 (5 bases). This CDR3 has 14 residues. V lost 5 bases to trimming and J lost 2 bases, with 13 bases between them. The germline gives CDR1 MGHRA, CDR2 YSYEKL.

V is TRBV11-2 and J is TRBJ1-1, with a weak D call TRBD1 (6 bases). The CDR3 runs 13 residues. Trimming stripped 0 bases from V and 4 bases from J, with 6 bases between. Germline V gene data show CDR1 as SGHAT and CDR2 as FQNNGV. The DNA of the CDR3 is TGTGCCAGCAGCTTAGAACAGGGCACTGAAGCTTTCTTT. Protein: CASSLEQGTEAFF.

This rearrangement joins TRBV2 to TRBJ2-5; 8 bases agree with TRBD1. This CDR3 region has 10 residues. The germline V gene has CDR1 SNHLY and CDR2 FYNNEI. V dropped 3 bases and J dropped 12; count of bases not matched to a gene: 0. The CDR3: CASSEDREYF. The CDR3 DNA is TGTGCCAGCAGTGAGGACAGGGAGTACTTC.

The gene calls are TRBV5-1 and TRBJ2-1, with 10 bases lining up with TRBD2. This CDR3 has 15 residues. The V gene's germline CDR1 is SGHRS and CDR2 YFSETQ. Unmatched junction bases numbered 4, after V lost 3 bases and J lost 4 bases. The CDR3 spells CASSSGTSAYNEQFF. The CDR3 coding sequence is TGCGCCAGCAGCTCCGGGACTAGCGCATACAATGAGCAGTTCTTC.

The rearrangement links TRBV5-1 to TRBJ2-2, with D perhaps matching TRBD2 (5 bases). Germline loops: CDR1 SGHRS, CDR2 YFSETQ. V lost 2 bases and J lost 5, with 10 bases in between. CDR3 size: 14 residues. CDR3 protein: CASSFSSLTGELFF. The DNA of the CDR3 is TGCGCCAGCAGCTTCTCTAGCCTAACCGGGGAGCTGTTTTTT.

This clone was seen only a few times. V gene TRBV7-9 combines with J gene TRBJ2-5; D tentatively fits TRBD1 or TRBD2 (5 bases each). Trimming cost V 3 bases and J 5 bases, with 10 bases left between them. The CDR3 contains 13 residues. Germline-derived CDR1 and CDR2 are SEHNR and FQNEAQ (reference sequence). CDR3 residues: CASSFGGWETQYF. In DNA form, the CDR3 reads TGTGCCAGCAGCTTTGGGGGTTGGGAGACCCAGTACTTC.

The chain uses TRBV30 and TRBJ2-7; D not certain. The germline V and J ends were trimmed by 3 bases and 5 bases, with 20 bases remaining between them. Germline V gene lookup returns CDR1 GTSNPN and CDR2 SVGIG (reference sequence). This CDR3 region has 15 residues. CDR3 DNA sequence: TGTGCCTGGAGGGCCGAACCCCCCACAATCCACGAGCAGTACTTC. Residues: CAWRAEPPTIHEQYF.

The chain couples TRBV7-9 to TRBJ1-1; D gene ambiguous. Trimming removed 8 bases from V and 9 bases from J, with 19 bases in between. The CDR3 is 13 amino acids. Germline V CDR1 and CDR2: SEHNR, FQNEAQ (reference sequence). As DNA, the CDR3 is TGTGCCAGCGGCCCAAAGAACGTAGGGCAAGCTTTCTTT. Translated: CASGPKNVGQAFF.

This chain uses TRBV19 with TRBJ2-2; 8 bases agree with TRBD1. With V trimmed by 6 bases and J by 3 bases, 3 bases remained unmatched. The CDR3 consists of 14 residues. Germline-derived CDR1 and CDR2 are LNHDA and SQIVND (reference sequence). The CDR3 spells CASRGTGDTGELFF. CDR3 nucleotide sequence: TGTGCCAGTAGGGGGACAGGAGACACCGGGGAGCTGTTTTTT.

This chain joins TRBV27 and TRBJ2-5; 13 nucleotides align to TRBD2. Losses at the gene ends were 2 bases for V and 5 bases for J; bases not matched to a gene: 11. CDR1 is MNHEY, CDR2 SMNVEV, per germline (reference sequence). The length of the CDR3 is 18 residues. The DNA of the CDR3 is TGTGCCAGCAGTTTAGGACTAGCGGGAGCGGTATCTAGGGAGACCCAGTACTTC. It is translated as CASSLGLAGAVSRETQYF.

This sequence joins TRBV2 and TRBJ2-7; 8 nucleotides align to TRBD1. This CDR3 has 15 amino acids. Per the germline V gene, CDR1 is SNHLY and CDR2 is FYNNEI. The V segment lost 0 bases and the J segment 6 bases; nucleotides outside the gene matches: 7. The CDR3 loop is CASSEARGQGIEQYF. The DNA of the CDR3 is TGTGCCAGCAGTGAAGCGCGAGGACAGGGAATCGAGCAGTACTTC.

This clone was recorded a few times. The CDR3 DNA is TGTGCCAGCAGCCAATCAGGAGTCACAGATACGCAGTATTTT. It encodes CASSQSGVTDTQYF. The chain carries TRBV16 and TRBJ2-3; no reliable D call. With 0 bases removed from V and 2 bases from J, the gap between germline ends came to 6 bases. From germline, CDR1 is KGHSY and CDR2 FQNENV. This CDR3 has 14 amino acids.

The chain employs TRBV5-6 and TRBJ2-1; no definite D call. Germline V lookup: CDR1 SGHDT, CDR2 YYEEEE. Trimming cost V 4 bases and J 0 bases, with 8 bases left between them. The CDR3 runs 14 residues. The CDR3 spells CASSVGSSYNEQFF. CDR3 nucleotides: TGTGCCAGCAGCGTCGGAAGCTCCTACAATGAGCAGTTCTTC.

The V and J genes are TRBV9 and TRBJ2-7, with TRBD2 as a possible D gene (7 bases). The CDR3 totals 14 residues. Germline loops: CDR1 SGDLS, CDR2 YYNGEE. With 2 bases removed from V and 5 bases from J, the gap between germline ends came to 14 bases. The CDR3 coding sequence is TGTGCCAGCAGCGTCGGATCGGGGGGCGACGAGCAGTACTTC. It encodes CASSVGSGGDEQYF.

The CDR3 bases are TGCGCCAGCAGGGACAAATGGACAGGGAAGACCTACGAGCAGTACTTC. Amino acid sequence: CASRDKWTGKTYEQYF. V and J are TRBV10-1 and TRBJ2-7, with 8 bases lining up with TRBD1. The CDR3 runs 16 residues. Germline loops: CDR1 WNHNN, CDR2 SYGVQD (reference sequence). J lost 2 bases, V lost 6 bases, and 12 bases had no gene match.

The V gene is TRBV10-3, the J gene TRBJ2-1, with 7 bases matching TRBD1. V was clipped by 4 bases and J by 12 bases; unmatched bases: 12. The CDR3 covers 14 residues. Germline lookup yields CDR1 ENHRY and CDR2 SYGVKD. Here the CDR3 reads CAISGAGGEYLQFF. The CDR3 DNA sequence: TGTGCCATCAGTGGGGCAGGGGGAGAATATTTGCAGTTCTTC.